Ten or more counts support the clone carrying this TCR beta chain. A sample-barcoded 5' primer and a J-beta primer mix were used in a second PCR of about 7 to 12 cycles. TCRdb processed the 5' RACE reads anew with MiXCR; each CDR3 protein has one entry. This table has more than 650,000 distinct CDR3 sequences, about a fifth appearing once. The data derive from a study of blood T cells in healthy people across ages. This sequence was found in a man between 65 and 79 years old in good health. Sequencing was performed on blood.

The CDR3: CASSLEGGGRTNEKLFF. CDR3 nucleotide sequence: TGCGCCAGCAGCTTGGAAGGAGGGGGAAGAACTAATGAAAAACTGTTTTTT. V and J are TRBV5-1 and TRBJ1-4, with D possibly matching TRBD1 (6 bases). Trimming removed 0 bases at V and 1 base at J, with 13 bases between. Germline lookup yields CDR1 SGHRS and CDR2 YFSETQ. The CDR3 covers 17 residues.